The 22 T cell receptor beta chains below were found in one sample sequenced in a study of T-cell reconstitution after alpha-beta-depleted transplantation in children. Library preparation (for TCRbeta) was performed with unique molecular identifiers. TCRdb re-analysed the PCR reads in MiXCR, keeping a single row per CDR3 protein. Here the sample spans 400,000 to 500,000 distinct CDR3 sequences, approximately 10% being singletons. Source: PBMCs from the stem cell graft donor, taken from the stem cell graft. All receptors come from a human donor who donated a stem cell graft to a child with acute myeloid leukemia.

This sequence joins TRBV7-8 and TRBJ2-1; D possibly corresponds to TRBD2 (5 bases). The CDR3 runs 14 residues. Germline CDR1 is SGHVS and CDR2 is FQNEAQ. Trimming pared 2 bases from V and 7 bases from J, leaving 12 bases between. CDR3: CASSLRSAANEQFF. DNA for the CDR3: TGTGCCAGCAGCTTAAGATCAGCGGCTAATGAGCAGTTCTTC.

The V gene is TRBV12-3 or TRBV12-4, the J gene TRBJ2-1; D ambiguous. V was shortened by 3 bases and J by 5 bases, with 11 bases between the two germline ends. There are 14 residues in the CDR3. CDR3 nucleotides: TGTGCCAGCAGTTTTGAAGGGTCGGACAATGAGCAGTTCTTC. It encodes CASSFEGSDNEQFF.

This clonotype was seen a few times. V and J are TRBV11-2 and TRBJ2-5; 11 positions agree with TRBD2. The trim removed 1 base at V and 5 bases at J, leaving 3 bases unmatched. The CDR3 extends over 15 amino acids. Germline assignment: CDR1 SGHAT and CDR2 FQNNGV. The CDR3, as DNA: TGTGCCAGCAGCTTAGTAGCGGGGGGGACGGAGACCCAGTACTTC. Its translation: CASSLVAGGTETQYF. Filled out from reference TRBV11-2 and TRBJ2-5, the complete variable domain reads EAGVAQSPRYKIIEKRQSVAFWCNPISGHATLYWYQQILGQGPKLLIQFQNNGVVDDSQLPKDRFSAERLKGVDSTLKIQPAKLEDSAVYLCASSLVAGGTETQYFGPGTRLLVL.

This clonotype was counted only a few times. The rearrangement uses TRBV11-1 and TRBJ2-6; D is ambiguous. CDR3 size: 18 residues. Germline CDR1 is SGHAT and CDR2 is FQDESV (reference sequence). V lost 5 bases to trimming and J lost 4 bases, with 21 bases between them. The CDR3 sequence is CASSTRLSPLKGANVLTF. The CDR3 DNA is TGTGCCAGCAGCACGCGACTCTCCCCCTTGAAAGGGGCCAACGTCCTGACTTTC. Supplemented by reference TRBV11-1 and TRBJ2-6, the full variable domain reads EAEVAQSPRYKITEKSQAVAFWCDPISGHATLYWYRQILGQGPELLVQFQDESVVDDSQLPKDRFSAERLKGVDSTLKIQPAELGDSAMYLCASSTRLSPLKGANVLTFGAGSRLTVL.

The table lists this clonotype with many counts. One junction end disagrees with the germline gene, perhaps due to a read error. The genes are TRBV20-1 and TRBJ2-7; possibly TRBD2 for D (5 bases). This CDR3 comprises 14 residues. CDR1 DFQATT and CDR2 SNEGSKA come from the germline V gene (reference sequence). The CDR3 reads CSARGLAKPYEQYF. The CDR3 coding sequence is TGCAGTGCCAGAGGACTCGCGAAGCCCTACGAGCAGTACTTC.

The rearrangement joins TRBV12-3 or TRBV12-4 to TRBJ1-2; possible D gene TRBD1, 6 bases. Deletions cut 5 bases from V and 8 bases from J, with 24 bases between. This CDR3 has 16 amino acids. CDR3 DNA sequence: TGTGCCAGCAGTCCCGGTCGGCGGGGGGCAATGGGCGGCTACACCTTC. Residues: CASSPGRRGAMGGYTF.

V gene TRBV7-2 combines with J gene TRBJ2-3; D tentatively reads TRBD1 or TRBD2 (5 bases each). Deletions cut 5 bases from V and 4 bases from J, with 16 bases between. This CDR3 comprises 15 residues. CDR1 is SGHTA and CDR2 is FQGNSA in the germline V gene. For the CDR3, the DNA is TGTGCCAGCAGCCAAGGACCCAGAGGGGCAGATACGCAGTATTTT. This sequence encodes CASSQGPRGADTQYF.

This clonotype was counted ten times or more. The rearrangement links TRBV6-5 to TRBJ2-3, with TRBD2 matching over 9 bases. Germline lookup yields CDR1 MNHEY and CDR2 SVGAGI. The junction had 11 bases not matched to a gene; V was cut back by 0 bases and J by 4 bases. This CDR3 comprises 18 residues. The CDR3 DNA is TGTGCCAGCAGTTACTCGATGTCGGCGGGGGGGCTTTCAGATACGCAGTATTTT. Its translation: CASSYSMSAGGLSDTQYF.

The genes are TRBV23-1 and TRBJ2-1, with 15 positions matching TRBD2. TRBV23-1 is labeled an ORF, and its function is uncertain. The V segment lost 2 bases and the J segment 6 bases; nucleotides outside the gene matches: 2. The length of the CDR3 is 16 residues. The CDR3 region has the DNA TGCGCCAGCAGTCAACCGGGACTAGCGGGGGGCAATGAGCAGTTCTTC. The encoded protein is CASSQPGLAGGNEQFF.

This clonotype has a handful of counts. This sequence joins TRBV20-1 and TRBJ2-3; the D gene is possibly TRBD2 (6 bases). With 2 bases removed from V and 5 bases from J, the gap between germline ends came to 20 bases. Germline loops: CDR1 DFQATT, CDR2 SNEGSKA (reference sequence). The CDR3 covers 16 residues. CDR3 residues: CSARKGTFYVQDTQYF. DNA for the CDR3: TGCAGTGCTAGAAAAGGGACTTTTTATGTTCAAGATACGCAGTATTTT.

This clonotype was detected many times. The chain employs TRBV20-1 and TRBJ2-1; 10 bases align to TRBD1. Per germline, CDR1 DFQATT and CDR2 SNEGSKA (reference sequence). The V segment lost 3 bases and the J segment 5 bases; nucleotides outside the gene matches: 7. This CDR3 comprises 15 residues. CDR3 loop: CSARSGTGANNEQFF. The DNA for the CDR3 is TGCAGTGCTAGGTCCGGGACAGGGGCTAACAATGAGCAGTTCTTC.

This clonotype was counted only a few times. The V and J genes are TRBV5-6 and TRBJ1-2; perhaps TRBD1 as D (5 bases). Germline lookup yields CDR1 SGHDT and CDR2 YYEEEE. Trimming left V 4 bases short and J 2 bases short, with 15 bases between. The CDR3 length is 15 residues. Written as DNA, the CDR3 is TGTGCCAGCAGCGCTTCTCCGGGACCCAACTATGGCTACACCTTC. It codes for CASSASPGPNYGYTF.

In its sample, this clonotype was seen many times. The chain uses TRBV7-2 and TRBJ2-7, with 10 bases lining up with TRBD2. V shed 4 bases, J shed 7 bases, and the junction held 7 bases outside the gene matches. The germline V gene encodes CDR1 SGHTA and CDR2 FQGNSA. The CDR3 runs 14 residues. CDR3 amino acids: CASSYLAGVGEQYF. DNA of the CDR3: TGTGCCAGCAGCTATCTAGCGGGAGTAGGTGAGCAGTACTTC.

This clonotype was seen a few times. This chain uses TRBV20-1 with TRBJ2-7, with D maybe TRBD2 (6 bases). Germline V gene lookup returns CDR1 DFQATT and CDR2 SNEGSKA (reference sequence). This CDR3 is built from 15 residues. Trimming stripped 2 bases from V and 0 bases from J, with 14 bases between. The CDR3, as DNA: TGCAGTGCTAGATACCGGGACTCAAGCTCCTACGAGCAGTACTTC. This sequence encodes CSARYRDSSSYEQYF.

The chain couples TRBV15 to TRBJ2-7; D unresolved. In germline, CDR1 is LNHNV, CDR2 YYDKDF (reference sequence). V lost 4 bases to trimming and J lost 3 bases, with 4 bases between them. CDR3 length: 11 amino acids. In DNA, the CDR3 is TGTGCCACCAGCATCGGCTACGAGCAGTACTTC. This codes for CATSIGYEQYF.

This clonotype was detected only a few times. The V gene is TRBV12-3 or TRBV12-4, the J gene TRBJ2-4; no definite D call. The CDR3 extends over 22 amino acids. Trimming left V 3 bases short and J 0 bases short, with 30 bases between. The CDR3 nucleotides read TGTGCCAGCAGTTTTGGCACCCTATTGGGATCGTTAACAACCTTAGCCAAAAACATTCAGTACTTC. Its translation: CASSFGTLLGSLTTLAKNIQYF.

The chain employs TRBV6-6 and TRBJ1-5; TRBD1 might be the D (5 bases). Between the trimmed V and J ends, which lost 10 bases and 2 bases, there was a span of 12 bases. The CDR3 spans 13 residues. From germline, CDR1 is MNHNY and CDR2 SVGAGI (reference sequence). As DNA, the CDR3 is TGTGCCATCTCGGTGGGGGGCAATCAGCCCCAGCATTTT. This translates into CAISVGGNQPQHF.

The table lists this clonotype with a few counts. The chain employs TRBV2 and TRBJ2-5; D gene uncertain. The CDR3 contains 14 residues. Trimming removed 4 bases from V and 2 bases from J, with 11 bases in between. Germline-derived CDR1 and CDR2 are SNHLY and FYNNEI. CDR3 region: CASSASERQETQYF. In DNA form, the CDR3 reads TGTGCCAGCAGTGCCAGCGAAAGACAAGAGACCCAGTACTTC. Using reference TRBV2 and TRBJ2-5 for the parts outside the CDR3, the full variable domain is EPEVTQTPSHQVTQMGQEVILRCVPISNHLYFYWYRQILGQKVEFLVSFYNNEISEKSEIFDDQFSVERPDGSNFTLKIRSTKLEDSAMYFCASSASERQETQYFGPGTRLLVL.

The chain recombines TRBV12-2 with TRBJ2-1; the table names TRBD2, a call not compared with the DNA. TRBV12-2 is termed a pseudogene. The CDR3 has 24 amino acids. The CDR3, as DNA: TGTGCAAGTCGCTTAGCGAAGACAGGGAATCGACTAGCGGGAGGGCCGGTCCGTTACAATGAGCAGTTCTTC. Encoded protein: CASRLAKTGNRLAGGPVRYNEQFF.

In its sample, this clonotype was seen a few times. This chain joins TRBV19 and TRBJ2-1; no reliable D call. Germline assignment: CDR1 LNHDA and CDR2 SQIVND (reference sequence). This CDR3 has 12 amino acids. V lost 5 bases, J lost 7 bases, and 9 bases lay in between. CDR3 region: CASSVPLNEQFF. CDR3 sequence (DNA): TGTGCCAGTAGTGTACCACTGAATGAGCAGTTCTTC. The full variable domain, its missing parts supplied by reference TRBV19 and TRBJ2-1, is DGGITQSPKYLFRKEGQNVTLSCEQNLNHDAMYWYRQDPGQGLRLIYYSQIVNDFQKGDIAEGYSVSREKKESFPLTVTSAQKNPTAFYLCASSVPLNEQFFGPGTRLTVL.

This sequence joins TRBV11-2 and TRBJ2-1, with D tentatively TRBD1 (5 bases). Germline CDR1 is SGHAT and CDR2 is FQNNGV. Trimming pared 0 bases from V and 9 bases from J, leaving 9 bases between. The CDR3 is 13 residues long. The chain's CDR3 is CASSLDFRGEQFF. The CDR3 DNA reads TGTGCCAGCAGCTTAGATTTTAGGGGTGAGCAGTTCTTC.

The chain carries TRBV29-1 and TRBJ2-7, with TRBD2 identical over 8 bases. J lost 2 bases, V lost 1 base, and 1 base had no gene match. The CDR3 extends over 13 amino acids. Germline CDR1 is SQVTM and CDR2 is ANQGSEA. CDR3 residues: CSVEAGGPYEQYF. The CDR3 bases are TGCAGCGTTGAAGCGGGAGGGCCCTACGAGCAGTACTTC.